A selection of T cell receptor beta chains follows, all from one sample in a study of CD8 T cells in ankylosing spondylitis. TCRdb independently ran MiXCR on the 5' RACE reads; one entry per CDR3 protein. Of some 840,000 distinct CDR3 sequences in the sample, 12% were seen once. Source material: blood, either unsorted or a sorted T cell fraction (not recorded which). The receptors come from a male donor with ankylosing spondylitis. Each CDR3 is given with its conserved first and last residue. D genes are given only for firm matches. A clone size is listed for some rows: how often the clone was seen (once, few, many), or a class if it is expanded.

V	size	J	D	DNA	CDR3
TRBV5-5	NA	TRBJ2-5	NA	TGTGCCAGCAGCTTGGAAGGGATCCGCCAAGAGACCCAGTACTTC	CASSLEGIRQETQYF
TRBV7-2	few	TRBJ2-3	NA	TGTGCCAGCACCCTCCTGGGGGACACAGATACGCAGTATTTT	CASTLLGDTDTQYF
TRBV4-2	few	TRBJ2-7	NA	TGTGCCAGCAGCCAAGCTGACGGTTATTCCTACGAGCAGTACTTC	CASSQADGYSYEQYF
TRBV29-1	many	TRBJ2-3	NA	TGCAGCGTTGAAGACGAGTGGGGGTCCGATACGCAGTATTTT	CSVEDEWGSDTQYF
TRBV7-2	NA	TRBJ2-5	TRBD2	TGTGCCAGCAGCCTACTAGCGGGAGGTCTCGAGACCCAGTACTTC	CASSLLAGGLETQYF
TRBV5-1	NA	TRBJ2-3	TRBD1	TGCGCCAGCAGCTTGCAGGGGGCAAGGGGTGATACGCAGTATTTT	CASSLQGARGDTQYF
TRBV6-5	few	TRBJ1-1	NA	TGTGCCAGCAGTTATGACAGGAACGTTGAAGCTTTCTTT	CASSYDRNVEAFF
TRBV20-1	NA	TRBJ2-1	NA	TGCAGTGCTCCCCCGAACGGAGGTTCGGATGAGCAGTTCTTC	CSAPPNGGSDEQFF
TRBV11-2	few	TRBJ2-7	NA	TGTGCCAGCAGCCGAGGGACAACATACTACGAGCAGTACTTC	CASSRGTTYYEQYF
TRBV7-3	NA	TRBJ2-7	NA	TGTGCCAGCAGCTTAAACGGGGACCCCCCCTACGAGCAGTACTTC	CASSLNGDPPYEQYF
TRBV20-1	few	TRBJ2-7	NA	TGCAGTGCTAGAGATTTCCAGGGAAGGAACTACGAGCAGTACTTC	CSARDFQGRNYEQYF
TRBV6-1	NA	TRBJ2-7	NA	TGTGCCAGCATTCCCGCGGGATCCGACGAGCAGTACTTC	CASIPAGSDEQYF
TRBV2	many	TRBJ2-7	NA	TGTGCCAGCAGCCCCCGGTGGGGGGCCTACTTC	CASSPRWGAYF
TRBV7-2	NA	TRBJ2-5	TRBD2	TGTGCCAGCAGCTTCCCGGGACTAGCGTCTCAAGAGACCCAGTACTTC	CASSFPGLASQETQYF
TRBV5-1	few	TRBJ2-5	TRBD2	TGCGCCAGCAGCTTGGGGGGCGGGGGACCCGAGGAGACCCAGTACTTC	CASSLGGGGPEETQYF
TRBV5-5	NA	TRBJ2-2	TRBD2	TGTGCCAGCAGCCGAGTAGCGGGCCCCACCGGGGAGCTGTTTTTT	CASSRVAGPTGELFF
TRBV4-3	NA	TRBJ2-3	NA	TGCGCCAGCAGCCGAGACCTTTTAACAGATACGCAGTATTTT	CASSRDLLTDTQYF
TRBV20-1	few	TRBJ1-2	TRBD1	TGCAGTGCTGGGACCCGACAGGGAGGCGGCTATGGCTACACCTTC	CSAGTRQGGGYGYTF
TRBV20-1	many	TRBJ2-3	TRBD2	TGCAGTGCTTATAGCGGGAGCGGAACAGATACGCAGTATTTT	CSAYSGSGTDTQYF
TRBV6-2/TRBV6-3	NA	TRBJ1-2	NA	TGTGCCAGCAGATACAGAGCTAACTATGGCTACACCTTC	CASRYRANYGYTF
TRBV9	NA	TRBJ1-6	NA	TGTGCCAGCAGCGTAGGATGGACGGCGAATAATTCACCCCTCCACTTT	CASSVGWTANNSPLHF
TRBV20-1	once	TRBJ2-7	NA	TGCAGTGCTAGAGATCGCCGAGGAATGTACGAGCAGTACTTC	CSARDRRGMYEQYF
TRBV6-5	few	TRBJ1-2	NA	TGTGCCAGCAGTTACCCGTATTCAGGGGACGGCTACACCTTC	CASSYPYSGDGYTF
TRBV5-1	NA	TRBJ1-6	NA	TGCGCCAGCAGTGGGGACTTTCGGAATTCACCCCTCCACTTT	CASSGDFRNSPLHF
TRBV5-6	NA	TRBJ1-2	NA	TGTGCCAGCAGCTTCGTCCCGGGAGGCTACACCTTC	CASSFVPGGYTF
TRBV6-5	many	TRBJ1-1	NA	TGTGCCAGCAGTTTGATAGGGGACGGAGAAGCTTTCTTT	CASSLIGDGEAFF
TRBV7-2	few	TRBJ2-2	TRBD2	TGTGCCAGCAGGCTTCTAGCGGGAGTCCCCGGGGAGCTGTTTTTT	CASRLLAGVPGELFF
TRBV6-1	many	TRBJ2-2	NA	TGTGCCAGCAGTAGCCGGGCAGGGTACACCGGGGAGCTGTTTTTT	CASSSRAGYTGELFF
TRBV7-3	NA	TRBJ2-7	NA	TGTGCCAGCAGCCCCTCGCCAGGGTCCTACGAGCAGTACTTC	CASSPSPGSYEQYF
TRBV29-1	many	TRBJ1-2	NA	TGCAGCGTGGGGGACCACTATGGCTACACCTTC	CSVGDHYGYTF
TRBV20-1	NA	TRBJ1-6	NA	TGCAGTGGTGGACGACAGTCTATAGGTTCACCCCTCCACTTT	CSGGRQSIGSPLHF
TRBV4-3	many	TRBJ1-1	TRBD1	TGCGCCAGCAGCCAAGGCAGGGGGGGATACACTGAAGCTTTCTTT	CASSQGRGGYTEAFF
TRBV28	few	TRBJ2-1	NA	TGTGCCAGCAGTTTATCCGGGCGGGAAAGTGAGCAGTTCTTC	CASSLSGRESEQFF
TRBV7-2	few	TRBJ2-1	TRBD2	TGTGCCAGCGCTAGCGGGGCCTACAATGAGCAGTTCTTC	CASASGAYNEQFF
TRBV4-2	NA	TRBJ2-7	NA	TGTGCCAGCAGCCAAGAAGCTAGCGACTACGAGCAGTACTTC	CASSQEASDYEQYF
TRBV12-3/TRBV12-4	NA	TRBJ1-1	TRBD1	TGTGCCAGCAGTCCCCGACAGGGCTGGAGTACTGAAGCTTTCTTT	CASSPRQGWSTEAFF
TRBV29-1	many	TRBJ2-6	NA	TGCAGCGCCACCCTCGCAGGTGGAGGGGCCAACGTCCTGACTTTC	CSATLAGGGANVLTF
TRBV6-2/TRBV6-3	NA	TRBJ2-7	NA	TGTGCCAGCAGTTACTCTGCGGGGCCCTACGAGCAGTACTTC	CASSYSAGPYEQYF
TRBV5-1	many	TRBJ1-1	NA	TGCGCCAGCAGCTCCTCTCGTGGGACTGAAGCTTTCTTT	CASSSSRGTEAFF
TRBV20-1	NA	TRBJ2-5	NA	TGCAGTGCTAGGGTGGGACTCAGGGAGACCCAGTACTTC	CSARVGLRETQYF
TRBV11-2	NA	TRBJ1-3	NA	TGTGCCAGCAGCCCGAGATGGGTCTCTGGAAACACCATATATTTT	CASSPRWVSGNTIYF
TRBV12-5	NA	TRBJ2-2	TRBD2	TGTGCTAGTGGTTTGGTAACGAGAGCGGGAGAGACGAACGGGGAGCTGTTTTTT	CASGLVTRAGETNGELFF
TRBV20-1	NA	TRBJ1-4	TRBD1	TGCAGTGCTACAAGGGACAGAAGGAATGAAAAACTGTTTTTT	CSATRDRRNEKLFF
TRBV10-3	many	TRBJ2-7	NA	TGTGCCATCAGGGAGAGTTACGAGCAGTACTTC	CAIRESYEQYF
TRBV11-2	NA	TRBJ2-7	NA	TGTGCCAGCAGCTCCGGGACGGAGGGCAGAGAGCAGTACTTC	CASSSGTEGREQYF
TRBV5-1	many	TRBJ2-7	NA	TGCGCCAGCAGCGTAACACCGGGACCGGAAGAGCAGTACTTC	CASSVTPGPEEQYF
TRBV20-1	few	TRBJ2-7	TRBD1	TGCAGTGCTACAACGGACAGGGTTCGGGAGCAGTACTTC	CSATTDRVREQYF
TRBV4-3	many	TRBJ2-2	NA	TGCGCCAGCAGCCAGACAGATGGTGACGGGGAGCTGTTTTTT	CASSQTDGDGELFF
TRBV20-1	NA	TRBJ2-7	TRBD2	TGCAGTGCTTGGATCCGGGGGGACGAGCAGTACTTC	CSAWIRGDEQYF
TRBV15	few	TRBJ1-5	NA	TGTGCCACCAGCAGAGGGGGTTTTGGAACTAGCAATCAGCCCCAGCATTTT	CATSRGGFGTSNQPQHF
TRBV11-2	few	TRBJ2-1	TRBD2	TGTGCCAGCAGCTTAATGCTAGCGGGGGATGAGCAGTTCTTC	CASSLMLAGDEQFF
TRBV15	many	TRBJ2-1	NA	TGTGCCACCAGCGGTAAACAGGGAGGGTCCTACAATGAGCAGTTCTTC	CATSGKQGGSYNEQFF
TRBV19	few	TRBJ2-3	NA	TGTGCCAGTAGTCTCTGGCGGAGCACAGATACGCAGTATTTT	CASSLWRSTDTQYF
TRBV7-3	many	TRBJ1-2	NA	TGTGCCAGCAGCTCGACACCCGTCCGTGGCTACACCTTC	CASSSTPVRGYTF
TRBV7-9	few	TRBJ1-1	NA	TGTGCCAGCAGGAGGGAACTAGTGGACACTGAAGCTTTCTTT	CASRRELVDTEAFF
TRBV7-2	NA	TRBJ1-2	NA	TGTGCCAGCAGCCCCGTTCCCCCTAACTATGGCTACACCTTC	CASSPVPPNYGYTF
TRBV20-1	few	TRBJ1-6	NA	TGCAGTGCCCCGGTTGGCGTTCCCGACGTCCCCACACCCCTCCACTTT	CSAPVGVPDVPTPLHF
TRBV4-3	few	TRBJ1-5	NA	TGCGCCAGCAGCCAAGATCCTCGAGGCCGGGGGGTAGTCCCCAATCAGCCCCAGCATTTT	CASSQDPRGRGVVPNQPQHF
TRBV12-3/TRBV12-4	many	TRBJ1-1	NA	TGTGCCACCCGAGGGAAGGGGTGGAGTCGAGCTTTCTTT	CATRGKGWSRAFF
TRBV29-1	many	TRBJ2-7	TRBD1	TGCAGCGTCTTGCGCGGGACAGGCTATCCCTACGAGCAGTACTTC	CSVLRGTGYPYEQYF